This T cell receptor beta chain emerged from a study of T cell changes during pregnancy in multiple sclerosis. Profiling relied on immunoSEQ multiplex PCR, and the TCRdb table lists in-frame clones only, not all of them. The profile shows tens of thousands of clones, roughly nine tenths of them singletons. Trimming stripped 0 bases from V and 0 bases from J, with 12 bases between. The CDR3 has 17 residues. Germline V gene sequence: CDR1 MGHRA, CDR2 YSYEKL. J is TRBJ2-1 and V is TRBV4-1; D is ambiguous. Sequences were derived from peripheral blood, sampled before pregnancy. This receptor was obtained from a female donor with multiple sclerosis, enrolled in a pregnancy study. The CDR3 coding sequence is TGCGCCAGCAGCCAAGATGGTGCCGGTAGCTCCTACAATGAGCAGTTCTTC. Translated: CASSQDGAGSSYNEQFF.